These 27 T cell receptor beta chains came from one sample sequenced in a study of T-cell reconstitution after alpha-beta-depleted transplantation in children (dated by TCRdb to the mid-2010s). According to the study, the label for this sample's treatment or condition signals: allogeneic hematopoietic cell transplantation with graft depleted of TCRalphabeta T cells and CD19 B cells. The library was built by means of PCR. Sequenced using an Illumina HiSeq 2500. Molecular barcoding was employed in the preparation of TCR libraries, with unique molecular identifiers being used to normalize TCRbeta repertoire quantification. TCRdb cleaned the public reads at Q25 with fastp, built clones with MiXCR and kept in-frame beta chains. Identical CDR3 proteins give one entry, which carries the most common genes and DNA. For this sample the table gives roughly 70,000 distinct CDR3 sequences, of which around 4.7% were detected only once. 18% of the sample comes from the top ten.

The sequences come from PBMCs, mostly from graft donor cells, collected 180 days after TCRalphabeta/CD19-depleted stem cell transplant. The receptors stem from a boy under three years old who had a stem cell transplant for acute myeloid leukemia, so the T cells may come from the graft donor.

This clonotype was counted many times. V and J are TRBV12-3 or TRBV12-4 and TRBJ2-1; the match to TRBD2 covers 9 bases. The CDR3 length is 16 residues. Trimming removed 5 bases from V and 7 bases from J; junction bases left unmatched: 12. Written as DNA, the CDR3 is TGTGCCAGCAGTCCACGGGTAGCGGGGGCCCCTAATGAGCAGTTCTTC. Amino acids: CASSPRVAGAPNEQFF.

This clonotype appeared many times. The chain couples TRBV3-1 to TRBJ2-2; D is uncertain. The V end was cut by 3 bases, the J end by 6 bases, with 11 bases between. The CDR3 sequence is 14 residues long. CDR1 and CDR2 from the germline V gene are LGHDT and YNNKEL (reference sequence). The CDR3 nucleotides read TGTGCCAGCAGCCATGCCACACGACCCGGGGAGCTGTTTTTT. Translating it yields CASSHATRPGELFF.

This clonotype was observed at least ten times. J is TRBJ1-1 and V is TRBV7-9; no firm D call. This CDR3 contains 13 residues. Trimming shortened V by 5 bases and J by 5 bases, and 12 bases separated the two germline ends. Per germline, CDR1 SEHNR and CDR2 FQNEAQ (reference sequence). For the CDR3, the DNA is TGTGCCAGCAGCCCAGAGCCGGGAACTGAAGCTTTCTTT. This codes for CASSPEPGTEAFF.

This clonotype showed up many times. The CDR3 protein is CASSGPLGTDTQYF. In DNA form, the CDR3 reads TGTGCCAGCAGCGGCCCTTTGGGCACAGATACGCAGTATTTT. The gene calls are TRBV6-1 and TRBJ2-3; D is ambiguous. The CDR3 totals 14 residues. Germline assignment: CDR1 MNHNS and CDR2 SASEGT. V was clipped by 6 bases and J by 1 base, with 11 bases between them.

This clonotype was recorded at least ten times. The chain employs TRBV7-8 and TRBJ2-3; D ambiguous. The CDR3 runs to 15 residues. Germline CDR1 reads SGHVS; CDR2 reads FQNEAQ. The V gene lost 6 bases and the J gene lost 9 bases, with 22 bases spanning the gap. As DNA, the CDR3 is TGTGCCAGCAGATCCTCGACTTCCCGCCAGGAAACGCAGTATTTT. The encoded protein is CASRSSTSRQETQYF.

This clonotype was recorded at least ten times. The gene calls are TRBV12-3 or TRBV12-4 and TRBJ2-3, with D perhaps matching TRBD2 (6 bases). This CDR3 has 14 amino acids. V dropped 3 bases and J dropped 3 bases, with 10 bases sitting between them. CDR3 protein: CASSLAGITDTQYF. CDR3 nucleotides: TGTGCCAGCAGTTTGGCGGGGATAACAGATACGCAGTATTTT.

This clonotype was observed at least ten times. The V gene is TRBV2, the J gene TRBJ2-1, with a weak D call TRBD2 (6 bases). Trimming left V 0 bases short and J 7 bases short, with 13 bases between. Germline values: CDR1 SNHLY, CDR2 FYNNEI. The CDR3 is 15 amino acids. The CDR3 coding sequence is TGTGCCAGCAGTGAAGCGCTTCTGGGGGGAAATGAGCAGTTCTTC. Its translation is CASSEALLGGNEQFF.

This clonotype was seen ten or more times. J is TRBJ2-3 and V is TRBV5-1, with D possibly matching TRBD1 (6 bases). In germline, CDR1 is SGHRS, CDR2 YFSETQ. The CDR3 consists of 17 residues. The V and J ends lost 1 base and 3 bases respectively, with 18 bases between them. The CDR3 nucleotides are TGCGCCAGCAGCTTGCCCCATACAGGGAGAGGGACAGATACGCAGTATTTT. This translates into CASSLPHTGRGTDTQYF.

This clonotype was picked up many times. The genes are TRBV21-1 and TRBJ1-5; the D call of TRBD1 is as the table states it, not checked on the DNA. TRBV21-1 is recorded as a pseudogene. This CDR3 comprises 18 residues. The DNA for the CDR3 is TGTGCCAGCAGCAAAGATGACAGGGGGCAGAAGAAGGGATCCCCCCAGCATTTT. Translating it yields CASSKDDRGQKKGSPQHF.

This clonotype occurred many times. The rearrangement joins TRBV4-1 to TRBJ2-3; D not resolved. The CDR3 length is 12 residues. Germline V lookup: CDR1 MGHRA, CDR2 YSYEKL. Trimming took off 1 base at V and 5 bases at J, with 4 bases between the two ends. The CDR3 DNA reads as TGCGCCAGCAGCCAAGTTTTAGATACGCAGTATTTT. Protein: CASSQVLDTQYF.

This clonotype was counted at least ten times. The V gene is TRBV7-3, the J gene TRBJ2-2; D not certain. Germline CDR1 SGHTA, CDR2 FQGTGA. V was trimmed by 5 bases and J by 1 base, leaving 14 bases between them. This CDR3 comprises 16 residues. For the CDR3, the DNA is TGTGCCAGCAGCCCCGGGCACCTACTGAACACCGGGGAGCTGTTTTTT. This codes for CASSPGHLLNTGELFF.

Concerning this clonotype: Germline is not matched at one junction end, which may reflect a read error. This chain joins TRBV2 and TRBJ1-2; weak D call: TRBD1 (5 bases). The CDR3 has 18 amino acids. Germline V CDR1 and CDR2: SNHLY, FYNNEI. This chain's CDR3 is CARSSRETLRQPPYGYTF. In DNA, the CDR3 is TGTGCCCGCAGTTCACGGGAGACCTTAAGACAGCCTCCGTATGGCTACACCTTC.

This clonotype was seen many times. This chain connects TRBV5-1 to TRBJ2-1; D uncertain. Trimming removed 0 bases from V and 6 bases from J, with 7 bases in between. Per germline, CDR1 SGHRS and CDR2 YFSETQ. CDR3 length: 13 residues. Here the CDR3 DNA reads TGCGCCAGCAGCTTGGGCGGCTCCAATGAGCAGTTCTTC. Translated: CASSLGGSNEQFF. Combining the CDR3 with reference TRBV5-1 and TRBJ2-1 gives the whole variable domain KAGVTQTPRYLIKTRGQQVTLSCSPISGHRSVSWYQQTPGQGLQFLFEYFSETQRNKGNFPGRFSGRQFSNSRSEMNVSTLELGDSALYLCASSLGGSNEQFFGPGTRLTVL.

Ten or more counts support this clonotype. The V call is TRBV5-1, the J call TRBJ2-5; D may match TRBD1 or TRBD2 (6 bases each). This CDR3 contains 15 residues. V was trimmed by 0 bases and J by 4 bases, leaving 13 bases between them. Germline values: CDR1 SGHRS, CDR2 YFSETQ. The CDR3, as DNA: TGCGCCAGCAGCTTGGAGTCTCGGGGGCCAGAGACCCAGTACTTC. This sequence encodes CASSLESRGPETQYF.

The sample holds many counts of this clonotype. The chain employs TRBV6-1 and TRBJ1-5, with 7 bases fitting TRBD1. CDR1 MNHNS and CDR2 SASEGT come from the germline V gene. With 5 bases clipped from V and 6 bases from J, the junction kept 4 bases outside the gene matches. The CDR3 runs 13 residues. The CDR3, as DNA: TGTGCCAGCAGTCGACAGGGACTTCAGCCCCAGCATTTT. It specifies CASSRQGLQPQHF.

This clonotype was counted ten times or more. The rearrangement uses TRBV12-3 or TRBV12-4 and TRBJ2-7; D unresolved. The CDR3 loop spans 14 amino acids. V lost 7 bases, J lost 1 base, and 14 bases lay in between. The DNA of the CDR3 is TGTGCCAGCAAGTCCCTCCCTGGATCCTACGAGCAGTACTTC. Protein sequence: CASKSLPGSYEQYF.

This clonotype was seen many times. The rearrangement uses TRBV6-2 or TRBV6-3 and TRBJ1-2; TRBD1 agrees at 7 bases. The germline V gene encodes CDR1 MNHEY and CDR2 SVGEGT. The J segment lost 7 bases and the V segment lost 5 bases, leaving 4 bases of the junction unmatched. This CDR3 spans 12 amino acids. The CDR3 sequence: CASSDRTGGYTF. CDR3 bases: TGTGCCAGCAGTGATAGGACAGGTGGCTACACCTTC.

This clonotype was seen repeatedly, ten times or more. This chain links TRBV15 with TRBJ2-5; 10 bases match TRBD1. J was trimmed by 5 bases and V by 6 bases; bases with no gene match: 3. Per germline, CDR1 LNHNV and CDR2 YYDKDF (reference sequence). This CDR3 comprises 13 residues. The CDR3 here is CATRTGGWETQYF. CDR3 DNA sequence: TGTGCCACCAGGACAGGGGGCTGGGAGACCCAGTACTTC.

This clonotype occurred many times. This chain uses TRBV15 with TRBJ2-4; 9 nucleotides line up with TRBD1. V shed 2 bases and J 14 bases; nucleotides not matched to a gene: 4. Germline CDR1 LNHNV, CDR2 YYDKDF (reference sequence). This CDR3 comprises 12 residues. Written as DNA, the CDR3 is TGTGCCACCAGCAGACCCCGGGACAGGGAGTACTTC. As protein: CATSRPRDREYF. Full variable domain (remainder filled in from reference TRBV15 and TRBJ2-4): DAMVIQNPRYQVTQFGKPVTLSCSQTLNHNVMYWYQQKSSQAPKLLFHYYDKDFNNEADTPDNFQSRRPNTSFCFLDIRSPGLGDTAMYLCATSRPRDREYFGAGTRLSVL.

The table lists this clonotype with many counts. The chain combines TRBV12-3 or TRBV12-4 with TRBJ1-1, with 10 bases identical to TRBD1. The CDR3 spans 15 residues. With V trimmed by 5 bases and J by 1 base, 4 bases remained unmatched. CDR3 coding DNA: TGTGCCAGCAGTCCGCGGACAGGGGGGAACACTGAAGCTTTCTTT. Protein: CASSPRTGGNTEAFF.

At least ten counts were recorded for this clonotype. The chain employs TRBV12-3 or TRBV12-4 and TRBJ2-7, with 9 bases aligning to TRBD1. The trim removed 6 bases at V and 5 bases at J, leaving 8 bases unmatched. The CDR3 length is 14 residues. The CDR3 sequence is CASSVTGTGNEQYV. CDR3 sequence (DNA): TGTGCCAGCAGCGTCACCGGGACAGGGAACGAGCAGTACGTC.

This clonotype showed up many times. CDR3 protein: CATSRAGGSGNTIYF. As DNA, the CDR3 is TGTGCCACCAGCAGAGCGGGGGGCTCTGGAAACACCATATATTTT. The gene calls are TRBV15 and TRBJ1-3, with D tentatively TRBD1 (5 bases). Trimming pared 1 base from V and 0 bases from J, leaving 7 bases between. CDR3 length equals 15 residues. Germline V CDR1 and CDR2: LNHNV, YYDKDF (reference sequence).

This clonotype was seen at least ten times. The V gene is TRBV20-1, the J gene TRBJ2-1; the D is unclear. The V end lost 4 bases, the J end lost 4 bases, and 11 bases lay between the germline ends. The CDR3 consists of 13 residues. Germline lookup yields CDR1 DFQATT and CDR2 SNEGSKA (reference sequence). The CDR3 sequence is CSATGLTYNEQFF. CDR3 nucleotides: TGCAGTGCTACCGGGTTAACTTACAATGAGCAGTTCTTC.

This clonotype was observed many times. This chain connects TRBV3-1 to TRBJ1-4, with 7 bases identical to TRBD1. CDR3 length equals 17 residues. CDR1 is LGHDT, CDR2 YNNKEL, per germline (reference sequence). The junction had 9 bases not matched to a gene; V was cut back by 2 bases and J by 3 bases. CDR3 nucleotide sequence: TGTGCCAGCAGCCAATACTCCTCAGGGGGATCTAATGAAAAACTGTTTTTT. Protein sequence: CASSQYSSGGSNEKLFF. Variable domain in full (rest from reference TRBV3-1 and TRBJ1-4): DTAVSQTPKYLVTQMGNDKSIKCEQNLGHDTMYWYKQDSKKFLKIMFSYNNKELIINETVPNRFSPKSPDKAHLNLHINSLELGDSAVYFCASSQYSSGGSNEKLFFGSGTQLSVL.

This clonotype was observed many times. The gene calls are TRBV5-1 and TRBJ2-1; TRBD2 agrees at 8 bases. CDR1 is SGHRS and CDR2 is YFSETQ in the germline V gene. V was pared by 2 bases and J by 10 bases, with 14 bases of the junction left unmatched. The CDR3 runs to 16 residues. The DNA of the CDR3 is TGCGCCAGCAGCTTACGAGGGGACGGGGGGGGAAGGGAGCAGTTCTTC. It is translated as CASSLRGDGGGREQFF.

The chain joins TRBV12-3 or TRBV12-4 to TRBJ1-5, with D possibly TRBD1 on 6 matching bases. The length of the CDR3 is 17 residues. The CDR3 region has the DNA TGTACCTTCAGTTTATCTCGGACAGACGAGAGGAGACAGCCCCAGCATTTT. It is translated as CTFSLSRTDERRQPQHF.

Ten or more counts support this clonotype. V is TRBV24-1 and J is TRBJ1-2; D is undetermined. With 2 bases removed from V and 4 bases from J, the gap between germline ends came to 13 bases. Looked up from germline, CDR1 is KGHDR and CDR2 is SFDVKD. This CDR3 has 15 residues. The CDR3, as DNA: TGTGCCACCAGTGATTCTTACACAGAGATCTATGGCTACACCTTC. The encoded protein is CATSDSYTEIYGYTF.